These 12 T cell receptor beta chains were sequenced from one sample in a study of PD-L1 blockade in urothelial cancer. Noted time point: pretreatment peripheral blood. TCRdb's copy holds only in-frame clones and misses some; the assay was immunoSEQ multiplex PCR. The top ten hold 1% to 1.5% of the sample, which has some 56,000 clones, 84% seen once. The material sequenced was PBMCs, taken around atezolizumab (anti-PD-L1) treatment. Receptors were obtained from a man between 50 and 59 years old with urothelial cancer.

The chain couples TRBV5-6 to TRBJ2-5, with 7 bases aligning to TRBD2. Germline CDR1 SGHDT, CDR2 YYEEEE. The V and J ends lost 6 bases and 7 bases, in that order; junction bases with no gene match: 3. CDR3 length equals 11 residues. The CDR3 sequence is CASTGGGTQYF. For the CDR3, the DNA is TGTGCCAGCACTGGGGGGGGGACCCAGTACTTC.

The rearrangement joins TRBV19 to TRBJ2-7; D possibly corresponds to TRBD2 (6 bases). CDR1 is LNHDA, CDR2 SQIVND, per germline (reference sequence). Trimming took 7 bases from V and 1 from J, leaving 14 bases between them. The CDR3 consists of 14 residues. The CDR3 nucleotides are TGTGCCAGTACCGACACTAGCCGATCCTACGAGCAGTACTTC. Encoded protein: CASTDTSRSYEQYF.

The chain employs TRBV9 and TRBJ2-3, with 14 bases that match TRBD2. The CDR3 totals 16 residues. Germline V lookup: CDR1 SGDLS, CDR2 YYNGEE. V trimming: 3 bases; J trimming: 7 bases; junction bases outside the gene matches: 7. The CDR3 sequence: CASSAAGTSGRHTQYF. The CDR3 region has the DNA TGTGCCAGCAGCGCCGCCGGGACTAGCGGGAGACATACGCAGTATTTT.

At least ten counts were recorded for this clone. The V and J genes are TRBV6-4 and TRBJ2-3, with 9 bases that match TRBD2. CDR1 and CDR2 from the germline V gene are MRHNA and SNTAGT. The length of the CDR3 is 17 residues. J lost 5 bases, V lost 8 bases, and 17 bases had no gene match. CDR3 in amino acids: CASPGSVKRGVVDTQYF. The CDR3 region has the DNA TGTGCCAGCCCCGGTTCTGTAAAGCGGGGGGTTGTAGATACGCAGTATTTT.

The chain employs TRBV15 and TRBJ1-1; D gene unclear. This CDR3 contains 13 residues. The germline CDR1 and CDR2 sequences are LNHNV and YYDKDF (reference sequence). V shed 0 bases and J shed 6 bases, with 8 bases lying between them. DNA of the CDR3: TGTGCCACCAGCAGAGATTTAAATCCTGAAGCTTTCTTT. This gives the protein CATSRDLNPEAFF. Complete variable domain (other parts from reference TRBV15 and TRBJ1-1): DAMVIQNPRYQVTQFGKPVTLSCSQTLNHNVMYWYQQKSSQAPKLLFHYYDKDFNNEADTPDNFQSRRPNTSFCFLDIRSPGLGDTAMYLCATSRDLNPEAFFGQGTRLTVV.

The chain is built from TRBV6-6 and TRBJ2-1; 7 nucleotides match TRBD1. Trimming removed 5 bases from V and 3 bases from J; junction bases left unmatched: 4. CDR3 size: 14 residues. Germline V gives CDR1 MNHNY, CDR2 SVGAGI (reference sequence). Here the CDR3 reads CASSLTGIYNEQFF. The DNA for the CDR3 is TGTGCCAGCAGTCTGACAGGGATCTACAATGAGCAGTTCTTC.

The J gene is TRBJ2-5, the V gene TRBV7-7, with D possibly being TRBD1 (7 bases). The CDR3 is 16 amino acids. Germline loops: CDR1 SSHAT, CDR2 FNYEAQ (reference sequence). The V end was cut by 1 base, the J end by 4 bases, with 16 bases between. The CDR3 region is CASSLEHAGGRETQYF. The CDR3 coding sequence is TGTGCCAGCAGCTTAGAACACGCAGGGGGGAGAGAGACCCAGTACTTC.

V is TRBV7-2 and J is TRBJ1-4, with TRBD1 identical over 9 bases. This CDR3 is built from 16 residues. The germline V gene encodes CDR1 SGHTA and CDR2 FQGNSA. J lost 4 bases, V lost 0 bases, and 3 bases had no gene match. The CDR3 loop reads CASSLASDRGNEKLFF. The CDR3 coding sequence is TGTGCCAGCAGCTTAGCGTCGGACAGGGGTAATGAAAAACTGTTTTTT.

The chain combines TRBV9 with TRBJ2-1, with a tentative D call TRBD2 (5 bases). Per the germline V gene, CDR1 is SGDLS and CDR2 is YYNGEE. V was pared by 3 bases and J by 4 bases, with 8 bases between. The CDR3 is 13 amino acids. The CDR3 sequence: CASSADLYNEQFF. DNA of the CDR3: TGTGCCAGCAGCGCGGACTTATACAATGAGCAGTTCTTC.

J is TRBJ1-1 and V is TRBV12-5; 8 nucleotides match TRBD1. After removal of 6 bases from V and 5 bases from J, the junction contained 8 bases not matched to a gene. CDR3 length: 14 residues. Germline CDR1 is LGHNT and CDR2 is FRNRAP. In DNA, the CDR3 is TGTGCTAGTGGCCCCGGACAGGGTCGGACTGAAGCTTTCTTT. Its translation: CASGPGQGRTEAFF.

This clone has just one count. V usage is TRBV9 and J usage is TRBJ2-1; 8 nucleotides match TRBD1. The CDR3 length is 16 residues. Germline CDR1 reads SGDLS; CDR2 reads YYNGEE. After removal of 3 bases from V and 4 bases from J, the junction contained 9 bases not matched to a gene. The CDR3 nucleotides read TGTGCCAGCAGCGCCCCCGGGACAGGACCTTACAATGAGCAGTTCTTC. Its translation is CASSAPGTGPYNEQFF.

The gene calls are TRBV6-6 and TRBJ1-2, with a tentative D call TRBD1 (5 bases). Germline CDR1 MNHNY, CDR2 SVGAGI (reference sequence). Trimming pared 5 bases from V and 4 bases from J, leaving 11 bases between. This CDR3 spans 13 amino acids. In DNA, the CDR3 is TGTGCCAGCAGTAAAGGGGTGGGCTATGGCTACACCTTC. This gives the protein CASSKGVGYGYTF.